This TCR beta chain was captured in a study of blood T cell repertoires in COVID-19. Overall study context: Spain, Italy and the United States supplied samples that represented acute and convalescent COVID-19. PBMCs, B-cell-depleted T cells, or T cells were the source of the cDNA or gDNA that made up the material.

Per the original data handling: Amplifying reference gene primers gave estimates of nucleated cell counts. Using immunoSEQ multiplex PCR, the repertoire was profiled, and TCRdb retains in-frame clones only, with some absent. The V and J calls and clone size are taken from that table; D and trimming were inferred from the DNA. This table has about 290,000 clones, approximately 90% appearing once. This CDR3 has 13 amino acids. With 6 bases clipped from V and 5 bases from J, the junction kept 6 bases outside the gene matches. Germline CDR1 LNHDA, CDR2 SQIVND (reference sequence). Sequences were obtained from peripheral blood. The source of this sequence is a man in his forties or fifties with acute or convalescent COVID-19. This rearrangement joins TRBV19 to TRBJ2-5; the match to TRBD1 covers 7 bases. CDR3 sequence (DNA): TGTGCCAGTAGAGACAGGGTCGAGGAGACCCAGTACTTC. Translated, it gives CASRDRVEETQYF.